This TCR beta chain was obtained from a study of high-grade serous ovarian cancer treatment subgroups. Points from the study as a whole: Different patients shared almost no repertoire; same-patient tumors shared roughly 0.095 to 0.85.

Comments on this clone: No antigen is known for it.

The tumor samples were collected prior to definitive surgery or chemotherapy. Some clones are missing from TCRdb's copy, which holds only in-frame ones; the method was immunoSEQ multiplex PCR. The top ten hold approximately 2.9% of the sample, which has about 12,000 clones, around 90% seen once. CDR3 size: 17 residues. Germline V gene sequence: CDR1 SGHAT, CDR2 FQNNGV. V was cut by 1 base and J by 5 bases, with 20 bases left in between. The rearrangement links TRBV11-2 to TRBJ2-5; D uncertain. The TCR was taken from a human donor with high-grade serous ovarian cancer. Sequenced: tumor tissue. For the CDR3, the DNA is TGTGCCAGCAGCTTAGCCAGGATCGGTTCCCTAGGGGAGACCCAGTACTTC. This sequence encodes CASSLARIGSLGETQYF.